A single TCR beta chain is shown here with its context. This entry belongs to a study of sequential checkpoint blockade in melanoma. Study-level background: Randomization was 1:1 between first-line nivolumab→ipilimumab and ipilimumab→nivolumab. Each arm's sequence ended with maintenance nivolumab.

Repertoires were generated with immunoSEQ multiplex PCR, while TCRdb's copy carries only in-frame clones and drops some. The table includes fewer than 40,000 clones, 86% detected once. Trimming took off 3 bases at V and 3 bases at J, with 13 bases between the two ends. This CDR3 region has 15 residues. Per the germline V gene, CDR1 is MDHEN and CDR2 is SYDVKM. Treatment given: randomized to nivolumab then ipilimumab (arm A) or the reverse (arm B). None of the patients previously received DNA-damaging chemotherapy. Live CD3+CD8+ CD19− CD56− cells were sorted from PBMCs. The material sequenced was CD8+ T cells sorted from blood (inferred from file names), taken from a patient given nivolumab and ipilimumab in sequence. This TCR came from a human donor with melanoma. V and J are TRBV28 and TRBJ2-3; D might be TRBD1 (6 bases). The CDR3 protein is CASSFRGIGTDTQYF. The CDR3 DNA sequence: TGTGCCAGCAGTTTTAGGGGGATAGGGACAGATACGCAGTATTTT.